The clone carrying this T cell receptor (beta chain) turned up a few times. The data were taken from a study of early T cells in non-severe SARS-CoV-2 infection. Germline-derived CDR1 and CDR2 are SGHRS and YFSETQ. The CDR3 contains 14 residues. V was trimmed by 4 bases and J by 5 bases, leaving 15 bases between them. TCRdb redid the calling of the 5' RACE reads with MiXCR, one entry per CDR3 protein. The sample records about 68,000 distinct CDR3 sequences, about 11% being singletons. Sequences were obtained from whole blood. This sequence was found in an adult who was a healthcare worker with PCR-confirmed SARS-CoV-2 infection or an uninfected control (not recorded which). The chain employs TRBV5-1 and TRBJ2-5; a possible D gene is TRBD2 (6 bases). Here the CDR3 DNA reads TGCGCCAGCAGCACCCCGGACTATCCGGAGACCCAGTACTTC. Translating it yields CASSTPDYPETQYF.